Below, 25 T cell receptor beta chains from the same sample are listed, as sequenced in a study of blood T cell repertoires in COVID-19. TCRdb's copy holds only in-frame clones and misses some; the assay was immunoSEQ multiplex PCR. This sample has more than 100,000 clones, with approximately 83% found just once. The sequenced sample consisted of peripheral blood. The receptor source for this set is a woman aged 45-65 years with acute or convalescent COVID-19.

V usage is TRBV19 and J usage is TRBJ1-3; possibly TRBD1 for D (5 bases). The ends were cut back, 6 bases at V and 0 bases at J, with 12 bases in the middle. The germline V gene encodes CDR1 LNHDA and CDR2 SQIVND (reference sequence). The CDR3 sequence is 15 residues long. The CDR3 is CASRMGGSSGNTIYF. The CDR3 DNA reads TGTGCCAGTAGAATGGGGGGGAGCTCTGGAAACACCATATATTTT.

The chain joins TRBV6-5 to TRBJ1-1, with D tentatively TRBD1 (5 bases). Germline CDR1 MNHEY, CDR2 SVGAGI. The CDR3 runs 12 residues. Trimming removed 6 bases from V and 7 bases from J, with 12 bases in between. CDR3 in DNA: TGTGCCAGCAGCCGTTTGCAGGGTGAAGCTTTCTTT. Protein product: CASSRLQGEAFF.

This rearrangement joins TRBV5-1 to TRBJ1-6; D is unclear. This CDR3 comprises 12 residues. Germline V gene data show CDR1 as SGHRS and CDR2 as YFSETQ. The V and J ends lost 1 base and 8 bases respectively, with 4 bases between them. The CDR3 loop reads CASSLLDSPLHF. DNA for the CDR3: TGCGCCAGCAGCTTGCTTGATTCACCCCTCCACTTT.

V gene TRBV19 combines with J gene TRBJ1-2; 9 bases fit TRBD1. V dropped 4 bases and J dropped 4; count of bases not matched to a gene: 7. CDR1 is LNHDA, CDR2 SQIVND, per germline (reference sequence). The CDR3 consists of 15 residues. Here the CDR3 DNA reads TGTGCCAGTAGTACTTCACAGGGGGCGTTCTATGGCTACACCTTC. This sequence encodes CASSTSQGAFYGYTF.

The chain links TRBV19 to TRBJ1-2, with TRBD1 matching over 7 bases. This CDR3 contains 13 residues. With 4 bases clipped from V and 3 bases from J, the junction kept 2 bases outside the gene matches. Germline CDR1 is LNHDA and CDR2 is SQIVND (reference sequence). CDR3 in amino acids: CASSTGQHYGYTF. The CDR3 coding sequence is TGTGCCAGTAGTACGGGACAGCACTATGGCTACACCTTC.

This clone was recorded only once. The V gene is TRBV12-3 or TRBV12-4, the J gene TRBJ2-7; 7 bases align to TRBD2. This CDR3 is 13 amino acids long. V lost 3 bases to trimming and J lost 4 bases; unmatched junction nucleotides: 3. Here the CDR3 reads CASSFGGEYEQYF. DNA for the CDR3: TGTGCCAGCAGTTTTGGGGGGGAATACGAGCAGTACTTC.

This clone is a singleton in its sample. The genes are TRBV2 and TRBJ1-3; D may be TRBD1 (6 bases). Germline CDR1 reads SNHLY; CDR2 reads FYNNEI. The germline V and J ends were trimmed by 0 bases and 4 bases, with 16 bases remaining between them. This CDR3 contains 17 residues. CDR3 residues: CASSEAPQGLGGNTIYF. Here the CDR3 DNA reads TGTGCCAGCAGTGAAGCGCCTCAGGGGTTGGGAGGAAACACCATATATTTT.

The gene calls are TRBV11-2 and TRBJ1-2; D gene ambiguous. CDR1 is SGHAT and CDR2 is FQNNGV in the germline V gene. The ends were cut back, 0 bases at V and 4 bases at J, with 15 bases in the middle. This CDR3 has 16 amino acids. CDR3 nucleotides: TGTGCCAGCAGCTTAGAGGTATCGGTCCCCTTCTATGGCTACACCTTC. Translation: CASSLEVSVPFYGYTF. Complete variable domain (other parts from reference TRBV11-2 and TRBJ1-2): EAGVAQSPRYKIIEKRQSVAFWCNPISGHATLYWYQQILGQGPKLLIQFQNNGVVDDSQLPKDRFSAERLKGVDSTLKIQPAKLEDSAVYLCASSLEVSVPFYGYTFGSGTRLTVV.

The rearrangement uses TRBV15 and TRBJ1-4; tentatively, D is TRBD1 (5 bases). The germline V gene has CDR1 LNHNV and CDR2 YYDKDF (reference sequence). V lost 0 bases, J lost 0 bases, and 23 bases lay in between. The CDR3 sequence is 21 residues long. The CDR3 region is CATSRENWGTGIPSTNEKLFF. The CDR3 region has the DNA TGTGCCACCAGCAGAGAGAATTGGGGAACAGGTATCCCCTCAACTAATGAAAAACTGTTTTTT.

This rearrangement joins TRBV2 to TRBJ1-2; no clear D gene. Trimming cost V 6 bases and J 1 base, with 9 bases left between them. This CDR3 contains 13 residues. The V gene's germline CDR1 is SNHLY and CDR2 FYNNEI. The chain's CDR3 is CASSIGSNYGYTF. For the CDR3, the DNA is TGTGCCAGCAGCATAGGGAGTAACTATGGCTACACCTTC. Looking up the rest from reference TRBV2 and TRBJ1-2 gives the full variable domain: EPEVTQTPSHQVTQMGQEVILRCVPISNHLYFYWYRQILGQKVEFLVSFYNNEISEKSEIFDDQFSVERPDGSNFTLKIRSTKLEDSAMYFCASSIGSNYGYTFGSGTRLTVV.

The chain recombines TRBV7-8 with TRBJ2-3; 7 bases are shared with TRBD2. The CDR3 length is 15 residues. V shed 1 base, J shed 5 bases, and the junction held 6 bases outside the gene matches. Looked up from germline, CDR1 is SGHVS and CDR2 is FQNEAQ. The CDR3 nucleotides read TGTGCCAGCAGCTTAGGGACTAGTATGGAAGATACGCAGTATTTT. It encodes CASSLGTSMEDTQYF.

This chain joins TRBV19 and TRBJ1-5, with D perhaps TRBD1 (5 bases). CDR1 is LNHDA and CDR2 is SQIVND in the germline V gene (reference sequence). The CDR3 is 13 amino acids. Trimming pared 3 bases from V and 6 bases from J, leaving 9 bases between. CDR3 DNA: TGTGCCAGTAGTATGCAGGGTCCTCAGCCCCAGCATTTT. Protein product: CASSMQGPQPQHF.

DNA for the CDR3: TGTGCCAGCAGCCAGGGGCTCTCTGGAAACACCATATATTTT. As protein: CASSQGLSGNTIYF. The J gene is TRBJ1-3, the V gene TRBV7-2, with TRBD1 as a possible D gene (6 bases). Per the germline V gene, CDR1 is SGHTA and CDR2 is FQGNSA. This CDR3 has 14 residues. Trimming left V 5 bases short and J 0 bases short, with 8 bases between.

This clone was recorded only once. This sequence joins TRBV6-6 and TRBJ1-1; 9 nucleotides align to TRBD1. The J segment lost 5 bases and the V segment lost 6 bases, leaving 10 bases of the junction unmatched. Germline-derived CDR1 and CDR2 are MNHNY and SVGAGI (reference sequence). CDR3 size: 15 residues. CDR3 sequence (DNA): TGTGCCAGCAGCCCGTACGGACAGGGGAGAACTGAAGCTTTCTTT. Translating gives CASSPYGQGRTEAFF.

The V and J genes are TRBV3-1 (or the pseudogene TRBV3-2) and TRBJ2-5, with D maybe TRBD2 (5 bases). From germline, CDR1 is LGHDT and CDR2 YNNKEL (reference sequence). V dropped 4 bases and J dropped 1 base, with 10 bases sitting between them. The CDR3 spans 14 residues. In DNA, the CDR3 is TGTGCCAGCAGCCCCTGGGAGCGCCAAGAGACCCAGTACTTC. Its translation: CASSPWERQETQYF.

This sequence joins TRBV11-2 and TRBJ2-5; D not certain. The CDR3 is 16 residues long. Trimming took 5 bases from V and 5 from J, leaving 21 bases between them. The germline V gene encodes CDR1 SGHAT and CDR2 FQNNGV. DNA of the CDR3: TGTGCCAGCAGCCCCACCCTAGGCGGCAGTCGGGAGACCCAGTACTTC. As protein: CASSPTLGGSRETQYF.

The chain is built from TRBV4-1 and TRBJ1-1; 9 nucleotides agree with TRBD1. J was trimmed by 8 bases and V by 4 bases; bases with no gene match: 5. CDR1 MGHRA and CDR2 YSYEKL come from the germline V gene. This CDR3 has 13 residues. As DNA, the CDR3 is TGCGCCAGCAGCCGGGGACAGGGCTTCGAAGCTTTCTTT. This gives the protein CASSRGQGFEAFF.

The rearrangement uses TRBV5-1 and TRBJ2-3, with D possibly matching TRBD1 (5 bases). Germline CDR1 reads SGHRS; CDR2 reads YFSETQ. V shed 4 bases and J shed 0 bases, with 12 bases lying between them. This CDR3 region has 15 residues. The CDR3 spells CASSIGRGSTDTQYF. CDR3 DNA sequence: TGCGCCAGCAGCATTGGAAGGGGTAGCACAGATACGCAGTATTTT.

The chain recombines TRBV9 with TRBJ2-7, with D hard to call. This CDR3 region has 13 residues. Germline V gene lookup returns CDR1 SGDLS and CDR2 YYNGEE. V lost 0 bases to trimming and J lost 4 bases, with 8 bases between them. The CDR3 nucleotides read TGTGCCAGCAGCGTAGCAGGCCGATACGAGCAGTACTTC. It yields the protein CASSVAGRYEQYF.

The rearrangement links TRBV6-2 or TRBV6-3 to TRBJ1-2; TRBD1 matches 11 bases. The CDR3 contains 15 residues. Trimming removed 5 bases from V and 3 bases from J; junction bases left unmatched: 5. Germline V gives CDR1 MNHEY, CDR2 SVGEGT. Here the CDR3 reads CASSPRDRGDYGYTF. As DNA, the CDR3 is TGTGCCAGCAGTCCCCGGGACAGGGGGGACTATGGCTACACCTTC.

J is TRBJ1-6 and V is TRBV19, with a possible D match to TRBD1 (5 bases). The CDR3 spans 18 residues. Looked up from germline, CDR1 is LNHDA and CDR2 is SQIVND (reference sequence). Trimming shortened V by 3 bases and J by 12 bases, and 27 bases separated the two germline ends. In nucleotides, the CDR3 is TGTGCCAGTAGTATCGGAAGAGGGAGCGGGGGGTCGGGGAGACCCCTCCACTTT. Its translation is CASSIGRGSGGSGRPLHF.

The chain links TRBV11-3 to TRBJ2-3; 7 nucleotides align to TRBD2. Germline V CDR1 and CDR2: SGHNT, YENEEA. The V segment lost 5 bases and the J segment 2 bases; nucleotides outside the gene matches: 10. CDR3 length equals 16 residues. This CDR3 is CASSPGGGGLTDTQYF. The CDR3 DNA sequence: TGTGCCAGCAGCCCCGGTGGCGGGGGACTCACAGATACGCAGTATTTT.

The CDR3 nucleotides read TGTGCCAGCAGAAGTGGCCCGGGACAGAAGTCACCCCTCCACTTT. Residues: CASRSGPGQKSPLHF. The rearrangement uses TRBV2 and TRBJ1-6; the match to TRBD1 covers 7 bases. Trimming cost V 6 bases and J 10 bases; bases outside gene matches: 12. Per the germline V gene, CDR1 is SNHLY and CDR2 is FYNNEI. This CDR3 has 15 amino acids.

CDR3 in amino acids: CASSIGTGVRGANVLTF. As DNA, the CDR3 is TGTGCCAGTAGTATAGGGACAGGGGTCCGTGGGGCCAACGTCCTGACTTTC. The chain is built from TRBV19 and TRBJ2-6; 9 positions agree with TRBD1. The trim removed 1 base at V and 3 bases at J, leaving 4 bases unmatched. CDR1 is LNHDA, CDR2 SQIVND, per germline (reference sequence). This CDR3 spans 17 amino acids. The variable domain in full, with the rest retrieved from reference TRBV19 and TRBJ2-6, is DGGITQSPKYLFRKEGQNVTLSCEQNLNHDAMYWYRQDPGQGLRLIYYSQIVNDFQKGDIAEGYSVSREKKESFPLTVTSAQKNPTAFYLCASSIGTGVRGANVLTFGAGSRLTVL.

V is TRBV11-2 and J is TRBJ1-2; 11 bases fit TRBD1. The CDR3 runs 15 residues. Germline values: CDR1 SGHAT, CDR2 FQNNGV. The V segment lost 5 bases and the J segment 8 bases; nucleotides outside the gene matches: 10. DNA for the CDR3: TGTGCCAGCAGCCCATACCGGGACAGGGGGTTCGGCTACACCTTC. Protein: CASSPYRDRGFGYTF.